This T cell receptor (beta chain) stems from a study of T-cell memory formation after mild COVID-19. Each CDR3 protein gets one entry after TCRdb re-called the 5' RACE reads with MiXCR. This sample yields roughly 370,000 distinct CDR3 sequences, of which about 15% are seen a single time; about 22% belongs to the top ten. This CDR3 has 11 residues. Germline lookup yields CDR1 SQVTM and CDR2 ANQGSEA. Trimming pared 6 bases from V and 4 bases from J, leaving 6 bases between. This sequence joins TRBV29-1 and TRBJ2-2; D is ambiguous. The sequence was collected from a man younger than 35 who had mild COVID-19 (a few samples of this study predate the infection). Cell type and time point are not known. The material sequenced was PBMCs or a T cell subset sorted from them (not recorded which). The CDR3 spells CSVGSTGELFF. The CDR3 region has the DNA TGCAGCGTCGGATCCACCGGGGAGCTGTTTTTT.